This T cell receptor beta chain was captured by sequencing in a study of graft-versus-host responses after intestinal transplantation. Whole-study results and caveats: The study associated peak circulating GvH clone levels with early post-transplant HvG declines.

This CDR3 is built from 14 residues. The germline V gene encodes CDR1 SGHNT and CDR2 YENEEA. V was pared by 0 bases and J by 7 bases, with 4 bases of the junction left unmatched. On this clone: Its antigen is undetermined.

The table came from immunoSEQ multiplex PCR; TCRdb's copy has only in-frame clones and leaves some out. This table holds approximately 130,000 clones, roughly nine tenths found once. The origin of this receptor is a human donor who received an intestinal transplant. The chain recombines TRBV11-3 with TRBJ1-1; 8 bases are a match to TRBD1. The sample consisted of unstimulated CD4+ T cells sorted from spleen or lymph node cells, taken before intestinal transplant. This CDR3 reads CASSLDLGTGEAFF. The CDR3 DNA reads as TGTGCCAGCAGCTTAGATCTCGGGACAGGTGAAGCTTTCTTT.